Each of the 17 T cell receptor beta chains below was sequenced from the same sample in a study of cytomegalovirus exposure and HLA in healthy donors. PCR was performed using 60 Vbeta and 13 Jbeta primers. The table came from immunoSEQ multiplex PCR; TCRdb's copy has only in-frame clones and leaves some out. Among 150,000 to 200,000 clones listed, roughly 77% were seen once. The sequencing sample was made of PBMCs. The receptors derive from a woman between 40 and 55 years old in good health and CMV-seropositive.

The chain combines TRBV5-4 with TRBJ2-3; 12 bases line up with TRBD2. The V and J ends lost 4 bases and 0 bases, in that order; junction bases with no gene match: 9. Germline V CDR1 and CDR2: SGHNT, YYREEE (reference sequence). The CDR3 loop spans 18 amino acids. The CDR3 protein is CASSLGLAGPSSTDTQYF. DNA for the CDR3: TGTGCCAGCAGCCTCGGACTAGCGGGGCCCTCTAGCACAGATACGCAGTATTTT.

The chain joins TRBV4-3 to TRBJ2-7, with TRBD2 as a possible D gene (6 bases). Deletions cut 1 base from V and 3 bases from J, with 13 bases between. In germline, CDR1 is LGHNA, CDR2 YSLEER. CDR3 size: 15 residues. This CDR3 reads CASSQGNMGGYEQYF. CDR3 nucleotide sequence: TGCGCCAGCAGCCAAGGGAATATGGGGGGCTACGAGCAGTACTTC.

This chain joins TRBV28 and TRBJ1-1; D possibly corresponds to TRBD1 (5 bases). Germline assignment: CDR1 MDHEN and CDR2 SYDVKM. The CDR3 sequence is 16 residues long. V was cut by 1 base and J by 0 bases, with 12 bases left in between. The CDR3 here is CASSLSTTAMNTEAFF. In nucleotides, the CDR3 is TGTGCCAGCAGTTTATCGACGACAGCTATGAACACTGAAGCTTTCTTT.

The chain joins TRBV5-1 to TRBJ1-3, with a possible D match to TRBD1 (5 bases). This CDR3 is built from 15 residues. V lost 4 bases to trimming and J lost 0 bases, with 11 bases between them. The germline V gene encodes CDR1 SGHRS and CDR2 YFSETQ. CDR3: CASSPDQGSGNTIYF. CDR3 in DNA: TGCGCCAGCAGCCCCGACCAGGGCTCTGGAAACACCATATATTTT.

The chain uses TRBV6-4 and TRBJ2-1; the D is unclear. V gave up 8 bases and J gave up 6 bases, with 17 bases separating them. The germline V gene encodes CDR1 MRHNA and CDR2 SNTAGT. The CDR3 has 14 residues. CDR3 residues: CASGPPEKPNEQFF. Here the CDR3 DNA reads TGTGCCAGCGGTCCCCCCGAAAAGCCCAATGAGCAGTTCTTC.

The chain joins TRBV12-5 to TRBJ1-5, with TRBD1 as a possible D gene (6 bases). This CDR3 contains 18 residues. The V end was cut by 0 bases, the J end by 5 bases, with 20 bases between. The V gene's germline CDR1 is LGHNT and CDR2 FRNRAP. The DNA of the CDR3 is TGTGCTAGTGGTTTGGTGGGCAGGGGATATGGGTCGGATCAGCCCCAGCATTTT. Protein: CASGLVGRGYGSDQPQHF. Full variable domain (missing parts from reference TRBV12-5 and TRBJ1-5): DARVTQTPRHKVTEMGQEVTMRCQPILGHNTVFWYRQTMMQGLELLAYFRNRAPLDDSGMPKDRFSAEMPDATLATLKIQPSEPRDSAVYFCASGLVGRGYGSDQPQHFGDGTRLSIL.

J is TRBJ2-3 and V is TRBV5-1; D not resolved. The CDR3 has 15 amino acids. With 5 bases removed from V and 1 base from J, the gap between germline ends came to 14 bases. CDR1 is SGHRS and CDR2 is YFSETQ in the germline V gene. The CDR3 nucleotides read TGCGCCAGCAGTCTAGAGAACCGCGGCACAGATACGCAGTATTTT. Translation gives CASSLENRGTDTQYF.

The rearrangement joins TRBV28 to TRBJ2-6; a weak D match, TRBD1 (5 bases). V was pared by 2 bases and J by 3 bases, with 8 bases between. The length of the CDR3 is 15 residues. The germline V gene has CDR1 MDHEN and CDR2 SYDVKM. The CDR3 reads CASSLRGSGANVLTF. CDR3 in DNA: TGTGCCAGCAGTTTAAGGGGCAGTGGGGCCAACGTCCTGACTTTC.

Notes on this clone: A junction boundary mismatches the germline segment, possibly from a read error. The J gene is TRBJ2-5, the V gene TRBV14; D may be TRBD2 (6 bases). The germline V gene encodes CDR1 SGHDN and CDR2 FVKESK. The CDR3 totals 14 residues. CDR3: CASQARRGQGTQYF. DNA of the CDR3: TGTGCCAGCCAGGCTCGGCGGGGTCAAGGGACCCAGTACTTC.

CDR3 amino acids: CASSLAILGGGEQYF. Written as DNA, the CDR3 is TGCGCCAGCAGCTTGGCCATTTTGGGCGGGGGCGAGCAGTACTTC. The chain couples TRBV5-1 to TRBJ2-7; 7 nucleotides align to TRBD2. V dropped 0 bases and J dropped 6; count of bases not matched to a gene: 9. This CDR3 comprises 15 residues. Germline-derived CDR1 and CDR2 are SGHRS and YFSETQ.

The rearrangement joins TRBV29-1 to TRBJ2-1, with D perhaps matching TRBD2 (6 bases). The CDR3 spans 12 residues. Trimming removed 5 bases from V and 7 bases from J, with 12 bases in between. CDR1 is SQVTM and CDR2 is ANQGSEA in the germline V gene. The CDR3: CSVILAMNEQFF. DNA for the CDR3: TGCAGCGTTATACTAGCCATGAATGAGCAGTTCTTC.

The rearrangement uses TRBV5-1 and TRBJ2-1; 7 bases fit TRBD2. The CDR3 runs 16 residues. In germline, CDR1 is SGHRS, CDR2 YFSETQ. After removal of 4 bases from V and 7 bases from J, the junction contained 14 bases not matched to a gene. The CDR3 bases are TGCGCCAGCAGCCCTAGACTAGCAACAGATCGGAATGAGCAGTTCTTC. Amino acid sequence: CASSPRLATDRNEQFF.

This chain links TRBV5-1 with TRBJ1-4; perhaps TRBD1 as D (6 bases). The CDR3 is made up of 16 amino acids. The V and J ends lost 4 bases and 0 bases respectively, with 13 bases between them. Germline CDR1 and CDR2: SGHRS and YFSETQ. CDR3 sequence: CASSPRGQATNEKLFF. CDR3 nucleotide sequence: TGCGCCAGCAGCCCGAGGGGACAAGCAACTAATGAAAAACTGTTTTTT. Filled out from reference TRBV5-1 and TRBJ1-4, the complete variable domain reads KAGVTQTPRYLIKTRGQQVTLSCSPISGHRSVSWYQQTPGQGLQFLFEYFSETQRNKGNFPGRFSGRQFSNSRSEMNVSTLELGDSALYLCASSPRGQATNEKLFFGSGTQLSVL.

The CDR3 nucleotides are TGTGCCAGCAGGTTATCAGCGACGGGTGGAAACACCATATATTTT. Protein: CASRLSATGGNTIYF. The chain couples TRBV5-5 to TRBJ1-3; D is uncertain. Trimming took off 5 bases at V and 3 bases at J, with 15 bases between the two ends. Germline-derived CDR1 and CDR2 are SGHKS and YYEKEE (reference sequence). The CDR3 is 15 residues long. The full variable domain, its missing parts supplied by reference TRBV5-5 and TRBJ1-3, is DAGVTQSPTHLIKTRGQQVTLRCSPISGHKSVSWYQQVLGQGPQFIFQYYEKEERGRGNFPDRFSARQFPNYSSELNVNALLLGDSALYLCASRLSATGGNTIYFGEGSWLTVV.

With regard to this clone: No DNA is shown, since the ends of the CDR3 on it are uncertain; the CDR3 is the one TCRdb lists. Other DNA sequences in the same sample also yield this CDR3. The rearrangement joins TRBV5-1 to TRBJ1-1; no DNA check was done on the table's D call, TRBD1. Counting both end residues, the CDR3 totals 13 amino acids. The germline V gene has CDR1 SGHRS and CDR2 YFSETQ. CDR3 residues: CASSVGVGAEAFF.

V gene TRBV19 combines with J gene TRBJ2-7; perhaps TRBD2 as D (5 bases). The CDR3 runs 14 residues. CDR1 and CDR2 (germline): LNHDA, SQIVND (reference sequence). The V and J ends lost 2 bases and 0 bases respectively, with 8 bases between them. CDR3 coding DNA: TGTGCCAGTAGTATACGTCGGGACTCCTACGAGCAGTACTTC. Translating gives CASSIRRDSYEQYF.

The chain has TRBV19 and TRBJ2-7; possible D gene TRBD2, 6 bases. CDR1 LNHDA and CDR2 SQIVND come from the germline V gene (reference sequence). This CDR3 has 14 residues. V was cut by 5 bases and J by 4 bases, with 15 bases left in between. The CDR3 sequence is CASSVSTRLYEQYF. CDR3 nucleotides: TGTGCCAGTAGTGTCTCGACTAGACTATACGAGCAGTACTTC.